The sequence of this T cell receptor (beta chain) was determined in a study of T cell clonotyping in hematopoietic cell transplantation. Noted time point: recipient sample about 28 days before transplant, after cytoreduction. Clones were read by immunoSEQ multiplex PCR, and TCRdb kept only the in-frame ones, dropping some. The data contain more than 40,000 clones, 85% of them singletons. Germline CDR1 reads SGHNT; CDR2 reads YENEEA. This CDR3 region has 14 residues. V lost 5 bases to trimming and J lost 4 bases; unmatched junction nucleotides: 5. V gene TRBV11-3 combines with J gene TRBJ1-2, with 9 positions matching TRBD1. Here the sequenced sample was peripheral blood mononuclear cells, taken before stem cell transplant. This receptor was identified in a man aged 55 to 70 with acute myeloid leukemia. Some clones in this sample may be carry-over from other donors' samples. DNA for the CDR3: TGTGCCAGCAGCCCGGACAGGGGATCCTATGGCTACACCTTC. Protein sequence: CASSPDRGSYGYTF.